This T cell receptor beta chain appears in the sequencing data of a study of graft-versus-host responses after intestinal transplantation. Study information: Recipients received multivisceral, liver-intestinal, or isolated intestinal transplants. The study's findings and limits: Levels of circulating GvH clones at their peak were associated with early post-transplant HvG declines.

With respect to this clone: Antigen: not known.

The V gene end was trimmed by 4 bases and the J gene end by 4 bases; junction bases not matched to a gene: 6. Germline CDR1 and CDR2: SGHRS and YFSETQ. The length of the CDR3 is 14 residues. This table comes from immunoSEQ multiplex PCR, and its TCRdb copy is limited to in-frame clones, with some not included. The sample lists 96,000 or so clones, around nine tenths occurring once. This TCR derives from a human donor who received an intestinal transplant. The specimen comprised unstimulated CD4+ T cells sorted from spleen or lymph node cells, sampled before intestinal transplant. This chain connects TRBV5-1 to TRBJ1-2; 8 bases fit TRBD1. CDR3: CASSVGQELYGYTF. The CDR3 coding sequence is TGCGCCAGCAGCGTGGGACAGGAACTCTATGGCTACACCTTC. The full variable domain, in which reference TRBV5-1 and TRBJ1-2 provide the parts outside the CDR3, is KAGVTQTPRYLIKTRGQQVTLSCSPISGHRSVSWYQQTPGQGLQFLFEYFSETQRNKGNFPGRFSGRQFSNSRSEMNVSTLELGDSALYLCASSVGQELYGYTFGSGTRLTVV.